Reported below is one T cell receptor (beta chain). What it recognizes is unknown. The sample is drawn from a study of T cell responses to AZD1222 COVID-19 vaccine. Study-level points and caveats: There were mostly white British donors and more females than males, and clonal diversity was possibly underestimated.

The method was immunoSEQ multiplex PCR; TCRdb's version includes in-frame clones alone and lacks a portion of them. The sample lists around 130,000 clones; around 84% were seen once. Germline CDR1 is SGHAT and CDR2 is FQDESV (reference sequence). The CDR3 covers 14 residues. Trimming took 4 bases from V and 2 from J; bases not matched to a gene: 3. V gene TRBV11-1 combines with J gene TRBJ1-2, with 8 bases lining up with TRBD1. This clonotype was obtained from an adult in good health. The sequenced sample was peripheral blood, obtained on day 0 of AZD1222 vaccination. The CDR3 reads CASSWGTGNYGYTF. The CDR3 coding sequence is TGTGCCAGCAGCTGGGGGACAGGAAACTATGGCTACACCTTC.